This TCR beta chain was captured by sequencing in a study of cytomegalovirus exposure and HLA in healthy donors. Generated by immunoSEQ multiplex PCR, the TCRdb table keeps only in-frame clones and is missing some. The sample yields 150,000 to 200,000 clones, roughly 80% seen once. The V gene's germline CDR1 is LNHNV and CDR2 YYDKDF (reference sequence). The CDR3 is 14 amino acids. Unmatched junction bases numbered 4, after V lost 5 bases and J lost 6 bases. This clone appeared once. This receptor was taken from a man younger than 35 in good health and CMV-seropositive. V is TRBV15 and J is TRBJ2-2, with 9 bases matching TRBD1. The sample comprised PBMCs. CDR3 residues: CATSGRTGAGELFF. The CDR3 DNA is TGTGCCACCAGCGGAAGGACAGGGGCCGGGGAGCTGTTTTTT. The whole variable domain, filled in from reference TRBV15 and TRBJ2-2, reads DAMVIQNPRYQVTQFGKPVTLSCSQTLNHNVMYWYQQKSSQAPKLLFHYYDKDFNNEADTPDNFQSRRPNTSFCFLDIRSPGLGDTAMYLCATSGRTGAGELFFGEGSRLTVL.